These 30 T cell receptor beta chains came from one sample sequenced in a study of T cell clonality in common variable immunodeficiency. Assay used: immunoSEQ multiplex PCR; TCRdb lists only in-frame clones, some missing. This sample comprises roughly 57,000 clones, none seen once only. Input material: peripheral blood mononuclear cells. The origin of the receptors is a person between 18 and 69 years old in good health.

This clone was seen repeatedly, ten times or more. An end of the junction differs from the germline gene, which may be a read error. CDR3 DNA (partial): TGTGCCTGGTGTGGGTCTAACTATGAC. The encoded protein is CAWCGSNYD. Given in full, the CDR3 is CAWCGSNYDYTF. The V gene is TRBV30, the J gene TRBJ1-2; D is unclear. The CDR3 end lies 3 residues beyond the end of the read and is filled in from the germline J gene. CDR1 is GTSNPN, CDR2 SVGIG, per germline (reference sequence). This CDR3 is built from 12 residues.

This clone was counted at least ten times. Read data end 3 residues before the CDR3 end; the end is taken from the germline J gene. The genes are TRBV19 and TRBJ2-3, with TRBD2 identical over 12 bases. The V gene end was trimmed by 5 bases and the J gene end by 5 bases; junction bases not matched to a gene: 5. CDR3 length equals 15 residues. Germline V lookup: CDR1 LNHDA, CDR2 SQIVND (reference sequence). The covered CDR3 bases are TGTGCCAGTAGTTCTAGCGGGAGGGCCCTAGATACG. Translated, it gives CASSSSGRALDT. The entire CDR3 reads CASSSSGRALDTQYF.

This clone has ten or more counts. With the read ending 3 residues before the CDR3 end, the germline J gene is used to fill in that end. The rearrangement uses TRBV7-9 and TRBJ2-1, with 7 bases fitting TRBD2. Germline V gene lookup returns CDR1 SEHNR and CDR2 FQNEAQ (reference sequence). The V and J ends lost 3 bases and 5 bases, in that order; junction bases with no gene match: 7. The CDR3 loop spans 15 amino acids. The CDR3 loop reads CASSLSGAGNNEQFF. The CDR3 DNA, read in part, is TGTGCCAGCAGCTTGAGTGGAGCGGGGAACAATGAG.

At least ten counts were recorded for this clone. The CDR3 end is not reached by the read, which stops 3 residues before it; the germline J gene fills it in. The chain joins TRBV4-2 to TRBJ2-6, with 9 bases that match TRBD1. After removal of 0 bases from V and 0 bases from J, the junction contained 12 bases not matched to a gene. The length of the CDR3 is 21 residues. CDR1 is LGHNA and CDR2 is YNFKEQ in the germline V gene. CDR3 in amino acids: CASSQDLSRQGVFSGANVLTF. The CDR3 DNA, read in part, is TGTGCCAGCAGCCAAGATCTGAGCCGACAGGGGGTATTCTCTGGGGCCAACGTC.

This clone was counted ten times or more. The read falls 3 residues short of the CDR3 end, and the missing part is taken from the germline J gene. The chain links TRBV5-4 to TRBJ1-2; 11 nucleotides line up with TRBD1. Looked up from germline, CDR1 is SGHNT and CDR2 is YYREEE (reference sequence). The V gene end was trimmed by 4 bases and the J gene end by 7 bases; junction bases not matched to a gene: 3. CDR3 length: 13 residues. The CDR3 reads CASSRGQGAGYTF. The covered CDR3 bases are TGTGCCAGCAGCCGAGGACAGGGGGCTGGC.

This clone occurred many times. The read terminates 3 residues ahead of where the CDR3 ends, so the germline J gene completes it. V and J are TRBV9 and TRBJ2-1, with 8 bases matching TRBD2. CDR3 size: 14 residues. Germline CDR1 and CDR2: SGDLS and YYNGEE. With V trimmed by 7 bases and J by 9 bases, 12 bases remained unmatched. The CDR3 DNA, read in part, is TGTGCCAGCCGGGGGCCCGGGGGGGTAAGTGAG. Translated: CASRGPGGVSE. The full CDR3 protein reads CASRGPGGVSEQFF.

This clone was picked up many times. The CDR3 end lies 3 residues beyond the end of the read and is filled in from the germline J gene. The chain links TRBV20-1 to TRBJ2-3; 8 bases map to TRBD1. Germline values: CDR1 DFQATT, CDR2 SNEGSKA (reference sequence). The CDR3 consists of 16 residues. V dropped 0 bases and J dropped 1; count of bases not matched to a gene: 6. The CDR3 DNA, read in part, is TGCAGTGCTAGAGACGACAGGGGCCAGGGCACAGATACG. Translated, it gives CSARDDRGQGTDT. The full-length CDR3 reads as CSARDDRGQGTDTQYF.

The sample holds many counts of this clone. The sequence runs out 3 residues before the end of the CDR3; the remainder is reconstructed from the germline J gene. This sequence joins TRBV6-1 and TRBJ1-2; maybe TRBD1 (5 bases). The CDR3 contains 15 residues. V gave up 2 bases and J gave up 7 bases, with 17 bases separating them. Germline CDR1 is MNHNS and CDR2 is SASEGT. CDR3 DNA (partial): TGTGCCAGCAGTGAATTAAGACAGCCCTTGCTTGGC. Residues: CASSELRQPLLG. The full CDR3 protein reads CASSELRQPLLGYTF.

At least ten counts were recorded for this clone. From the germline J gene comes the end of the CDR3, since the read stops 3 residues before it. The V call is TRBV19, the J call TRBJ1-1; the D is unclear. The V end lost 3 bases, the J end lost 2 bases, and 7 bases lay between the germline ends. Germline assignment: CDR1 LNHDA and CDR2 SQIVND (reference sequence). The CDR3 runs to 13 residues. The CDR3 is CASSMEGNTEAFF. The sequenced part of the CDR3 DNA is TGTGCCAGTAGTATGGAGGGTAACACTGAA.

As concerns this clone: The CDR3 end is not reached by the read, which stops 3 residues before it; the germline J gene fills it in. V and J are TRBV30 and TRBJ1-2, with 7 bases matching TRBD1. The germline CDR1 and CDR2 sequences are GTSNPN and SVGIG (reference sequence). The length of the CDR3 is 13 residues. This CDR3 is CAWSALRGLDYTF. Partial CDR3 DNA: TGTGCCTGGAGTGCGCTAAGGGGGCTCGAC. Full variable domain (remainder filled in from reference TRBV30 and TRBJ1-2): SQTIHQWPATLVQPVGSPLSLECTVEGTSNPNLYWYRQAAGRGLQLLFYSVGIGQISSEVPQNLSASRPQDRQFILSSKKLLLSDSGFYLCAWSALRGLDYTFGSGTRLTVV.

This clone has a count of ten or more. This chain's CDR3 is CASSFSTAEGETQYF. The CDR3 bases that were read are TGCGCCAGCAGCTTTTCGACGGCCGAGGGGGAGACG. V gene TRBV5-1 combines with J gene TRBJ2-3, with D possibly TRBD1 on 6 matching bases. The observed sequence ends 3 residues before the CDR3 terminus, with the missing tail filled in from the germline J gene. The CDR3 extends over 15 amino acids. Germline CDR1 reads SGHRS; CDR2 reads YFSETQ.

This clone was picked up many times. The sequence runs out 3 residues before the end of the CDR3; the remainder is reconstructed from the germline J gene. This chain joins TRBV7-9 and TRBJ2-5; possible D gene TRBD2, 5 bases. The CDR3 is 15 residues long. V lost 1 base and J lost 1, with 10 bases in between. In germline, CDR1 is SEHNR, CDR2 FQNEAQ (reference sequence). This chain's CDR3 is CASSLGAEFQETQYF. The CDR3 bases that were read are TGTGCCAGCAGCTTAGGAGCGGAGTTCCAAGAGACC.

This clone has ten or more counts. The read finishes 3 residues shy of the CDR3 end, and the germline J gene is used to complete it. The genes are TRBV2 and TRBJ1-6; D possibly corresponds to TRBD1 (6 bases). V lost 7 bases to trimming and J lost 0 bases, with 13 bases between them. Germline CDR1 reads SNHLY; CDR2 reads FYNNEI. The CDR3 has 16 amino acids. Incomplete CDR3 DNA: TGTGCCAGCATATCCACGGACAGCTCCTATAATTCACCC. It yields the protein CASISTDSSYNSP. The full CDR3 protein reads CASISTDSSYNSPLHF.

This clone was found many times. Sequencing ends 3 residues short of the CDR3 end; the germline J gene provides the rest. The chain is built from TRBV19 and TRBJ1-2; 10 bases map to TRBD1. Losses at the gene ends were 5 bases for V and 3 bases for J; bases not matched to a gene: 6. Germline lookup yields CDR1 LNHDA and CDR2 SQIVND (reference sequence). The CDR3 totals 15 residues. CDR3 DNA, as far as it was read: TGTGCCAGTAGTCCGGGACAGGGGATGTACTATGGC. This sequence encodes CASSPGQGMYYG. The full-length CDR3 reads as CASSPGQGMYYGYTF. The entire variable domain, with the rest obtained from reference TRBV19 and TRBJ1-2, is as follows: DGGITQSPKYLFRKEGQNVTLSCEQNLNHDAMYWYRQDPGQGLRLIYYSQIVNDFQKGDIAEGYSVSREKKESFPLTVTSAQKNPTAFYLCASSPGQGMYYGYTFGSGTRLTVV.

This clone was detected ten times or more. The read finishes 3 residues shy of the CDR3 end, and the germline J gene is used to complete it. V and J are TRBV20-1 and TRBJ2-3; 8 positions match TRBD2. Per germline, CDR1 DFQATT and CDR2 SNEGSKA (reference sequence). Trimming removed 6 bases from V and 2 bases from J; junction bases left unmatched: 10. The CDR3 consists of 15 residues. Here the CDR3 reads CSAVGAGGDTDTQYF. Partial CDR3 DNA: TGCAGTGCCGTCGGGGCGGGGGGAGACACAGATACG.

This clone has ten or more counts. The sequenced fragment ends 3 residues before the CDR3 boundary, so the rest is inferred from the germline J gene. The rearrangement joins TRBV10-3 to TRBJ1-2; TRBD1 aligns across 8 bases. Germline-derived CDR1 and CDR2 are ENHRY and SYGVKD. There are 16 residues in the CDR3. The chain's CDR3 is CAISAAETGGLKTYTF. CDR3 DNA, as far as it was read: TGTGCCATCAGTGCGGCGGAAACAGGGGGTTTAAAGACC.

This clone has ten or more counts. The read gets to within 3 residues of the CDR3 end, and the germline J gene fills in the rest. The chain has TRBV5-6 and TRBJ2-3, with TRBD1 as a possible D gene (6 bases). Trimming cost V 2 bases and J 0 bases, with 10 bases left between them. From germline, CDR1 is SGHDT and CDR2 YYEEEE. The CDR3 covers 15 residues. The part of the CDR3 DNA that was read is TGTGCCAGCAGCTTTTTGGACAGTAGCACAGATACG. The encoded protein is CASSFLDSSTDT. The whole CDR3 is CASSFLDSSTDTQYF.

This clone was detected ten times or more. The CDR3 end falls 3 residues outside the read, so it is completed with the germline J gene. The chain recombines TRBV20-1 with TRBJ2-2; 10 bases line up with TRBD2. V dropped 1 base and J dropped 0; count of bases not matched to a gene: 5. Germline CDR1 is DFQATT and CDR2 is SNEGSKA (reference sequence). The CDR3 spans 17 residues. The CDR3 bases that were read are TGCAGTGCTAGAGCCGCACTAGCGGGGTCGAACACCGGGGAG. Translation gives CSARAALAGSNTGE. From start to end, the CDR3 is CSARAALAGSNTGELFF.

To note about this clone: The read ends 3 residues before the CDR3 terminus; that terminus is restored from the germline J gene. This rearrangement joins TRBV19 to TRBJ2-4; 8 bases map to TRBD1. CDR1 is LNHDA and CDR2 is SQIVND in the germline V gene (reference sequence). The CDR3 has 15 amino acids. CDR3 bases read: TGTGCCAGTAGTATTAACGGACAGGGACCCTATGGT. This gives the protein CASSINGQGPYG. In full, the CDR3 is CASSINGQGPYGQYF. Using reference TRBV19 and TRBJ2-4 for the parts outside the CDR3, the full variable domain is DGGITQSPKYLFRKEGQNVTLSCEQNLNHDAMYWYRQDPGQGLRLIYYSQIVNDFQKGDIAEGYSVSREKKESFPLTVTSAQKNPTAFYLCASSINGQGPYGQYFGAGTRLSVL.

Turning to this clone: Read coverage stops 3 residues before the CDR3 terminus; the germline J gene supplies the remainder. The chain employs TRBV19 and TRBJ1-2; weak D call: TRBD1 (5 bases). Germline CDR1 LNHDA, CDR2 SQIVND (reference sequence). This CDR3 comprises 16 residues. The DNA read from the CDR3 is TGTGCCAGTAGGAAGGGACTAGCGGGAGGTAGTGATACC. Translation gives CASRKGLAGGSDT. The CDR3 in full is CASRKGLAGGSDTYTF.

In its sample, this clone was seen many times. The sequenced fragment ends 3 residues before the CDR3 boundary, so the rest is inferred from the germline J gene. The V gene is TRBV18, the J gene TRBJ1-6; TRBD1 might be the D (5 bases). Trimming stripped 3 bases from V and 8 bases from J, with 11 bases between. CDR3 size: 14 residues. The V gene's germline CDR1 is KGHSH and CDR2 LQKENI. The chain's CDR3 is CASSPPGKDSPLHF. CDR3 DNA (partial): TGTGCCAGCTCACCCCCAGGGAAAGATTCACCC.

There are many counts of this clone. The CDR3 end falls 3 residues outside the read, so it is completed with the germline J gene. The chain recombines TRBV5-1 with TRBJ2-2; 8 bases fit TRBD1. The germline V gene has CDR1 SGHRS and CDR2 YFSETQ. This CDR3 contains 16 residues. The ends lost 3 bases at V and 7 bases at J; junction bases unmatched: 11. The sequenced part of the CDR3 DNA is TGCGCCAGCAGCTCTCGCAGCGACAGGGGTGGCGGGGAG. Translating it yields CASSSRSDRGGGE. The whole CDR3 protein is CASSSRSDRGGGELFF.

This clone was seen many times. The read halts 3 residues ahead of the CDR3 end, with the missing end drawn from the germline J gene. J is TRBJ2-2 and V is TRBV18, with D possibly matching TRBD1 (6 bases). Trimming removed 6 bases from V and 1 base from J, with 6 bases in between. The CDR3 runs to 13 residues. CDR1 KGHSH and CDR2 LQKENI come from the germline V gene. Partial CDR3 DNA: TGTGCCAGCTCGGACAGGAACACCGGGGAG. This gives the protein CASSDRNTGE. The complete CDR3 sequence is CASSDRNTGELFF.

On this clone: The CDR3 end is not reached by the read, which stops 3 residues before it; the germline J gene fills it in. The V gene is TRBV18, the J gene TRBJ1-2; no clear D. Germline V gene lookup returns CDR1 KGHSH and CDR2 LQKENI. This CDR3 has 15 amino acids. The CDR3 spells CASSPSGRPYNDYTF. The CDR3 DNA, read in part, is TGTGCCAGCTCACCTAGCGGGAGGCCCTACAATGAC. The complete variable domain, with remaining parts taken from reference TRBV18 and TRBJ1-2, reads NAGVMQNPRHLVRRRGQEARLRCSPMKGHSHVYWYRQLPEEGLKFMVYLQKENIIDESGMPKERFSAEFPKEGPSILRIQQVVRGDSAAYFCASSPSGRPYNDYTFGSGTRLTVV.

A word on this clone: The read is 3 residues too short to cover the CDR3 end, so that end is filled in from the germline J gene. The chain carries TRBV7-6 and TRBJ1-2; D is uncertain. This CDR3 comprises 18 residues. CDR1 is SGHVS, CDR2 FNYEAQ, per germline. The DNA read from the CDR3 is TGTGCCAGCAGCCCTTTCGGTAGCGGGAGGCCAAGCTCCTACGAC. Protein: CASSPFGSGRPSSYD. The CDR3 reads in full as CASSPFGSGRPSSYDYTF.

The sample holds many counts of this clone. The CDR3 extends 3 residues past the end of the read, so its final part is completed from the germline J gene. The genes are TRBV19 and TRBJ2-3, with a possible D match to TRBD2 (5 bases). V was cut by 5 bases and J by 0 bases, with 12 bases left in between. The CDR3 loop spans 15 amino acids. CDR1 and CDR2 from the germline V gene are LNHDA and SQIVND (reference sequence). The covered CDR3 bases are TGTGCCAGTAGTCTTGGTCTAGCAAGCACAGATACG. Translated, it gives CASSLGLASTDT. The full-length CDR3 reads as CASSLGLASTDTQYF.

This clone occurred many times. The read gets to within 3 residues of the CDR3 end, and the germline J gene fills in the rest. This chain joins TRBV3-1 (or the pseudogene TRBV3-2) and TRBJ2-5; TRBD2 aligns across 11 bases. V trimming: 4 bases; J trimming: 5 bases; junction bases outside the gene matches: 9. The CDR3 length is 16 residues. In germline, CDR1 is LGHDT, CDR2 YNNKEL (reference sequence). CDR3 in amino acids: CASSLLAGELVETQYF. The sequenced CDR3 bases are TGTGCCAGCAGCCTACTAGCGGGAGAGCTCGTTGAGACC.

This clone has at least ten counts. The read ends 3 residues early relative to the CDR3; the germline J gene fills the gap. This rearrangement joins TRBV7-9 to TRBJ2-7; D possibly corresponds to TRBD1 (6 bases). Germline loops: CDR1 SEHNR, CDR2 FQNEAQ (reference sequence). The CDR3 spans 12 residues. Trimming shortened V by 5 bases and J by 4 bases, and 9 bases separated the two germline ends. The CDR3 region is CASSRTDYEQYF. Incomplete CDR3 DNA: TGTGCCAGCAGCCGGACAGATTACGAG.

This clone has a count of ten or more. Read coverage stops 3 residues before the CDR3 terminus; the germline J gene supplies the remainder. The rearrangement joins TRBV2 to TRBJ1-4; 7 positions agree with TRBD1. Germline CDR1 reads SNHLY; CDR2 reads FYNNEI. J was trimmed by 6 bases and V by 8 bases; bases with no gene match: 3. The CDR3 has 12 amino acids. CDR3 sequence: CASGQEDEKLFF. The sequenced part of the CDR3 DNA is TGTGCCAGCGGACAGGAGGATGAAAAA. Using reference TRBV2 and TRBJ1-4 for the parts outside the CDR3, the full variable domain is EPEVTQTPSHQVTQMGQEVILRCVPISNHLYFYWYRQILGQKVEFLVSFYNNEISEKSEIFDDQFSVERPDGSNFTLKIRSTKLEDSAMYFCASGQEDEKLFFGSGTQLSVL.

This clone was seen many times. The CDR3 region is CASTTSRDQPQHF. CDR3 DNA (partial): TGTGCCAGCACCACTTCCCGGGATCAGCCC. The V and J genes are TRBV7-8 and TRBJ1-5; no reliable D call. From the germline J gene comes the end of the CDR3, since the read stops 3 residues before it. The CDR3 length is 13 residues. Trimming stripped 7 bases from V and 5 bases from J, with 12 bases between. Germline V lookup: CDR1 SGHVS, CDR2 FQNEAQ.